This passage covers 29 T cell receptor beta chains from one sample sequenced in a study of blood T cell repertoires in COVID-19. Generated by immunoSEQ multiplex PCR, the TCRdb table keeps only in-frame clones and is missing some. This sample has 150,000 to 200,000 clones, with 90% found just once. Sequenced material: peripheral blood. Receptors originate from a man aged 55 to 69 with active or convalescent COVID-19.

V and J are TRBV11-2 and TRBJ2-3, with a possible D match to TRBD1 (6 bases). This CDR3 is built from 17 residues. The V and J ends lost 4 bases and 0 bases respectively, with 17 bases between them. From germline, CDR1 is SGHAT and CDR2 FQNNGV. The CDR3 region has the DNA TGTGCCAGCAGCTCCCGACAGTGGGGGCTTAGCACAGATACGCAGTATTTT. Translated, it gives CASSSRQWGLSTDTQYF.

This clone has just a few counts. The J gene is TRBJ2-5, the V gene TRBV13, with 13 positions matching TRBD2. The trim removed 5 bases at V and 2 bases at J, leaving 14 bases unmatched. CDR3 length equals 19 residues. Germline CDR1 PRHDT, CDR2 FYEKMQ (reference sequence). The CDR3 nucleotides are TGTGCCAGCAGCCACGGACTAGCGGGGGCCAAGATTCGACAAGAGACCCAGTACTTC. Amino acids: CASSHGLAGAKIRQETQYF.

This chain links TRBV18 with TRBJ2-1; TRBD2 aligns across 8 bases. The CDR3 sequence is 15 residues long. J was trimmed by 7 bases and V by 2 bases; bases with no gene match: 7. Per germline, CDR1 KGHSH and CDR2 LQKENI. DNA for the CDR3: TGTGCCAGCTCACCAAGAGCGGGAGATCCAAATGAGCAGTTCTTC. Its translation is CASSPRAGDPNEQFF.

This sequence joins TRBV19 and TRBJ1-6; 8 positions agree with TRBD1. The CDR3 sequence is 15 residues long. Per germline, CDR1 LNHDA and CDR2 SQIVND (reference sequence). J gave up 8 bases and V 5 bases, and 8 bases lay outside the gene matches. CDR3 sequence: CASSLRGQVYSPLHF. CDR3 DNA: TGTGCCAGTAGTTTAAGGGGACAGGTTTATTCACCCCTCCACTTT. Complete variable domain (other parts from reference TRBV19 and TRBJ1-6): DGGITQSPKYLFRKEGQNVTLSCEQNLNHDAMYWYRQDPGQGLRLIYYSQIVNDFQKGDIAEGYSVSREKKESFPLTVTSAQKNPTAFYLCASSLRGQVYSPLHFGNGTRLTVT.

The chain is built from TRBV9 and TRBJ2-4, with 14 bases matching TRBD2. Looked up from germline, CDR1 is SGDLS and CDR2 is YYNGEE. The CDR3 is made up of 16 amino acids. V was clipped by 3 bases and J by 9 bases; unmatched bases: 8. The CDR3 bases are TGTGCCAGCAGCGACCCGACTAGCGGGAGGGCGGGCATTCAGTACTTC. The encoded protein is CASSDPTSGRAGIQYF.

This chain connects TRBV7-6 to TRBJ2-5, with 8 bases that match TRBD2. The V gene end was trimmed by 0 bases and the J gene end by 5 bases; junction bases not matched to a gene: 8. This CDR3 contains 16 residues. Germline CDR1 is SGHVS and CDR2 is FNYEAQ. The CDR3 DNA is TGTGCCAGCAGCTTAGCGCCCCGGGGGGGGAGGGAGACCCAGTACTTC. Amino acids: CASSLAPRGGRETQYF.

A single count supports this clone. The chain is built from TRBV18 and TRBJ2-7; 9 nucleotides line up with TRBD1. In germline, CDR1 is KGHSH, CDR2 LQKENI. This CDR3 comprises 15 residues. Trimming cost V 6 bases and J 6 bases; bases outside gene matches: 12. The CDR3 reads CASSSTGGVIGEQYF. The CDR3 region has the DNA TGTGCCAGCTCCAGCACAGGGGGCGTCATCGGCGAGCAGTACTTC.

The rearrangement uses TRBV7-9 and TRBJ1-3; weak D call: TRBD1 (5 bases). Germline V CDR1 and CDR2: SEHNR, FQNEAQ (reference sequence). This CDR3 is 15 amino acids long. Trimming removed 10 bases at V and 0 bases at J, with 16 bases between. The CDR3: CATPSGTSSGNTIYF. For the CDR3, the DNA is TGTGCCACCCCGAGCGGGACCAGCTCTGGAAACACCATATATTTT.

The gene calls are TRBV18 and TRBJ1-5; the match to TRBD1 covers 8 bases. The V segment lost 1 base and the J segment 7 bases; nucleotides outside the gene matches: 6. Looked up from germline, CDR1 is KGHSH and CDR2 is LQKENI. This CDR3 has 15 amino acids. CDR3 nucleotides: TGTGCCAGCTCACCACAACAGGGGGAAGGCCAGCCCCAGCATTTT. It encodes CASSPQQGEGQPQHF.

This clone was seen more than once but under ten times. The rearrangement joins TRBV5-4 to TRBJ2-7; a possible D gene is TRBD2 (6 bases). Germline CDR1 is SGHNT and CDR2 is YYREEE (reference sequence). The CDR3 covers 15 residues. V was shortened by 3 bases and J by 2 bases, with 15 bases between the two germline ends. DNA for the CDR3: TGTGCCAGCAGCTCCTCGGGACTGCGTACCTACGAGCAGTACTTC. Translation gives CASSSSGLRTYEQYF.

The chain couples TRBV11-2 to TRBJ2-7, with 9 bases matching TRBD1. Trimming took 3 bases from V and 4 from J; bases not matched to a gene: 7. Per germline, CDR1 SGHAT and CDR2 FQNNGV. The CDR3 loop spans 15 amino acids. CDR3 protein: CASSFHGQGTYEQYF. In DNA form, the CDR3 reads TGTGCCAGCAGCTTCCATGGACAGGGGACATACGAGCAGTACTTC.

The CDR3 bases are TGTGCCAGCAGCTTTTGGACAGCTTTGAATGAGCAGTTCTTC. Protein sequence: CASSFWTALNEQFF. The V gene is TRBV5-4, the J gene TRBJ2-1; D is possibly TRBD1 (6 bases). This CDR3 contains 14 residues. From germline, CDR1 is SGHNT and CDR2 YYREEE (reference sequence). V was shortened by 2 bases and J by 7 bases, with 13 bases between the two germline ends.

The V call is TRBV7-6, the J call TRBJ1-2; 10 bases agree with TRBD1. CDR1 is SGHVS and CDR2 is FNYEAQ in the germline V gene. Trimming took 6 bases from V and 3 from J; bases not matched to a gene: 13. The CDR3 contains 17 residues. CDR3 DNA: TGTGCCAGCAGTCGTATGACAGGGGGCGCTGGATACTATGGCTACACCTTC. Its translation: CASSRMTGGAGYYGYTF.

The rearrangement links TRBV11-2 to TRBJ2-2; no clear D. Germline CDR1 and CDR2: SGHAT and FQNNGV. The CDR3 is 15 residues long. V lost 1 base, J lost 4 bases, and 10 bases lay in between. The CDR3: CASSLVDSTTGELFF. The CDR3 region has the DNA TGTGCCAGCAGCTTAGTAGACTCCACCACCGGGGAGCTGTTTTTT. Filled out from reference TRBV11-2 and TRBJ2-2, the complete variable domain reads EAGVAQSPRYKIIEKRQSVAFWCNPISGHATLYWYQQILGQGPKLLIQFQNNGVVDDSQLPKDRFSAERLKGVDSTLKIQPAKLEDSAVYLCASSLVDSTTGELFFGEGSRLTVL.

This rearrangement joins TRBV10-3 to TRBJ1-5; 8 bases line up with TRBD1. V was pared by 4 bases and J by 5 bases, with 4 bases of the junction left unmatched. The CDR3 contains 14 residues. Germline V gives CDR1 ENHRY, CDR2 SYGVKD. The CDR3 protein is CAISAVTGDQPQHF. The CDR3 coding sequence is TGTGCCATCAGTGCAGTGACAGGGGATCAGCCCCAGCATTTT.

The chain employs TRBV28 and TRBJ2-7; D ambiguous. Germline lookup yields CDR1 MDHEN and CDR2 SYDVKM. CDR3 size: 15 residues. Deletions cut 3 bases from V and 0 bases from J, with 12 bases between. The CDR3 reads CASSFAALPSYEQYF. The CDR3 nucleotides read TGTGCCAGCAGTTTTGCGGCTCTACCCTCCTACGAGCAGTACTTC.

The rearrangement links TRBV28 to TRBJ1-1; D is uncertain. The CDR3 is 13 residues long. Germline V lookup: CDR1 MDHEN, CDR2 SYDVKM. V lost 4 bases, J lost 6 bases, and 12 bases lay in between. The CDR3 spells CASSSGSAAEAFF. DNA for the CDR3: TGTGCCAGCAGTTCCGGGTCGGCTGCTGAAGCTTTCTTT.

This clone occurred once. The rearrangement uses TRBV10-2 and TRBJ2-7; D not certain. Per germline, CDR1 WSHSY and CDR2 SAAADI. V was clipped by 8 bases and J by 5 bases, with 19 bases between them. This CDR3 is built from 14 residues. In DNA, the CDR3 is TGCGCCAGCGTTTGGGCAGGATCGCCAAACGAGCAGTACTTC. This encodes CASVWAGSPNEQYF.

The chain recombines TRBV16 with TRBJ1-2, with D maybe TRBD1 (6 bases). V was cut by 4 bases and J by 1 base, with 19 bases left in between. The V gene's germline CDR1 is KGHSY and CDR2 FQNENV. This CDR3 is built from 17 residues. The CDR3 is CASSPGTSWRFNYGYTF. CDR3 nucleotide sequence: TGTGCCAGCAGCCCAGGGACAAGTTGGCGGTTTAACTATGGCTACACCTTC.

The CDR3, as DNA: TGCGCCAGCAGCCAAGGGGACAGTCGTTCCTACGAGCAGTACTTC. It is translated as CASSQGDSRSYEQYF. The chain has TRBV4-1 and TRBJ2-7; 7 bases align to TRBD1. J gave up 1 base and V 1 base, and 4 bases lay outside the gene matches. The CDR3 consists of 15 residues. In germline, CDR1 is MGHRA, CDR2 YSYEKL.

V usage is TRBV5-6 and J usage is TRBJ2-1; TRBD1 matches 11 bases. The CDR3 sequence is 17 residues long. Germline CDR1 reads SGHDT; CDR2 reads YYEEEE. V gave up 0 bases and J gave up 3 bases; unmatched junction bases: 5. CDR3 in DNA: TGTGCCAGCAGCTTGGCCGGACAGGGGGCAGGCTACAATGAGCAGTTCTTC. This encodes CASSLAGQGAGYNEQFF.

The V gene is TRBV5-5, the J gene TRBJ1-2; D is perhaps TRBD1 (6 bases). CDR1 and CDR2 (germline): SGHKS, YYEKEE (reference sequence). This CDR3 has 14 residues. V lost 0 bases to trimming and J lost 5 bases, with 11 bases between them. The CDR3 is CASSLVRQAYGYTF. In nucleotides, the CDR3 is TGTGCCAGCAGCTTGGTTAGACAGGCATATGGCTACACCTTC.

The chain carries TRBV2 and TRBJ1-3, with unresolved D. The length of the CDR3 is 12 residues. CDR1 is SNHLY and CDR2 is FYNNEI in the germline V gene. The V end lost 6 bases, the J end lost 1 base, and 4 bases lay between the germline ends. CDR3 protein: CASRRSGNTIYF. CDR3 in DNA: TGTGCCAGCAGGCGTTCTGGAAACACCATATATTTT. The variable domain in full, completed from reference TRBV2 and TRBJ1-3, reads EPEVTQTPSHQVTQMGQEVILRCVPISNHLYFYWYRQILGQKVEFLVSFYNNEISEKSEIFDDQFSVERPDGSNFTLKIRSTKLEDSAMYFCASRRSGNTIYFGEGSWLTVV.

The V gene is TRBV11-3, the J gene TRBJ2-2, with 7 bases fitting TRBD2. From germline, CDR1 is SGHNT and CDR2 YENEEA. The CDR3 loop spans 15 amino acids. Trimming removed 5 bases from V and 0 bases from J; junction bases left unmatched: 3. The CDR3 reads CASSTSGANTGELFF. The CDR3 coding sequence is TGTGCCAGCAGCACGAGCGGGGCGAACACCGGGGAGCTGTTTTTT.

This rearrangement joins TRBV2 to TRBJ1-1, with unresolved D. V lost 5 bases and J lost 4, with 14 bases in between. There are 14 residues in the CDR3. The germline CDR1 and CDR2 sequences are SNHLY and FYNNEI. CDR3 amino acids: CASSRDLGSTEAFF. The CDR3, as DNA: TGTGCCAGCAGTCGAGACTTAGGGAGCACTGAAGCTTTCTTT. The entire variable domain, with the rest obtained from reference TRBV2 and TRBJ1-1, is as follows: EPEVTQTPSHQVTQMGQEVILRCVPISNHLYFYWYRQILGQKVEFLVSFYNNEISEKSEIFDDQFSVERPDGSNFTLKIRSTKLEDSAMYFCASSRDLGSTEAFFGQGTRLTVV.

CDR3 amino acids: CASSEEGRAAAFF. Here the CDR3 DNA reads TGTGCCAGCAGTGAAGAGGGCAGGGCGGCAGCTTTCTTT. The chain recombines TRBV6-1 with TRBJ1-1, with D perhaps matching TRBD1 (5 bases). The V end was cut by 1 base, the J end by 10 bases, with 13 bases between. This CDR3 contains 13 residues. Per the germline V gene, CDR1 is MNHNS and CDR2 is SASEGT.

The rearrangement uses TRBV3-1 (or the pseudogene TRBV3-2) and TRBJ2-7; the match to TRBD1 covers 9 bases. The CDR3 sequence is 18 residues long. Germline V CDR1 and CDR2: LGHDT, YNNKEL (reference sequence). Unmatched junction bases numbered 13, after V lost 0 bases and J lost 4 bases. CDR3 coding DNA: TGTGCCAGCAGCCAAGACCCAACAGGGGGCGCATCCTATTACGAGCAGTACTTC. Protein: CASSQDPTGGASYYEQYF.

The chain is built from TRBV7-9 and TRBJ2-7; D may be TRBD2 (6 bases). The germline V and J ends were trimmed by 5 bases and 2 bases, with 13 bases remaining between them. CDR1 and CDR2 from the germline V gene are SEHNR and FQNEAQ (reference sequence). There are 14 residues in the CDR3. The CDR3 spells CASSPRDGTYEQYF. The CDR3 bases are TGTGCCAGCAGCCCGCGGGACGGAACCTACGAGCAGTACTTC.

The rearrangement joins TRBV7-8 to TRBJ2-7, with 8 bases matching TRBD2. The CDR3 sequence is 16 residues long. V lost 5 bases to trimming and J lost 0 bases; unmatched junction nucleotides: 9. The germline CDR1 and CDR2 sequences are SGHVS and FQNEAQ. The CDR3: CASSHGRGGSSYEQYF. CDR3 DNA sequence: TGTGCCAGCAGCCATGGCCGGGGGGGTAGCTCCTACGAGCAGTACTTC.